The T cell receptor beta chain described here comes from a study of blood T cell repertoires in COVID-19. Study in general: Acute and convalescent COVID-19 specimens originated in the United States, Italy and Spain. From T cells, B-cell-depleted T cells, or PBMCs came the material, which was cDNA or gDNA.

In the study's own analysis: Amplification from reference gene primers served as the basis for estimated nucleated cell counts. Sequenced by immunoSEQ multiplex PCR; TCRdb stores in-frame clones only, minus some. V and J calls and clone size are as listed in that table; D and trimming were resolved from the DNA. Of fewer than 250,000 clones listed, 70% to 85% were seen once; the top ten hold approximately 1.9%. V was cut by 4 bases and J by 2 bases, with 8 bases left in between. The CDR3 length is 13 residues. Germline V gives CDR1 SGHTA, CDR2 FQGTGA. This receptor was obtained from a woman aged 80 or over with acute or convalescent COVID-19. The chain employs TRBV7-3 and TRBJ1-1; weak D call: TRBD1 (6 bases). The source material was peripheral blood. This CDR3 reads CASSWTVNTEAFF. The CDR3 DNA reads as TGTGCCAGCAGCTGGACAGTTAACACTGAAGCTTTCTTT.